This record concerns one T cell receptor beta chain sequence. The data belong to a study of blood T cell repertoires in COVID-19. Study at large: Spain, Italy and the United States supplied samples that represented acute and convalescent COVID-19. Nucleic acid was either cDNA or gDNA, and it came from T cells, B-cell-depleted T cells, or PBMCs.

Authors' processing steps: Amplification of reference gene primers provided the estimated nucleated cell counts. Assay used: immunoSEQ multiplex PCR; TCRdb lists only in-frame clones, some missing. The D gene and trimming were derived from the DNA, and the V and J assignments and clone size from that table. The data show 200,000 to 300,000 clones, over 70% seen once. Germline CDR1 is KGHSH and CDR2 is LQKENI. CDR3 size: 14 residues. V lost 1 base, J lost 6 bases, and 11 bases lay in between. This TCR was sampled from a woman aged 40 to 49 who had recovered from COVID-19. Sequencing was carried out using peripheral blood. V and J are TRBV18 and TRBJ2-3; maybe TRBD2 (6 bases). CDR3 region: CASSPRGVADTQYF. The DNA of the CDR3 is TGTGCCAGCTCACCACGCGGGGTAGCGGATACGCAGTATTTT. The complete variable domain, with remaining parts taken from reference TRBV18 and TRBJ2-3, reads NAGVMQNPRHLVRRRGQEARLRCSPMKGHSHVYWYRQLPEEGLKFMVYLQKENIIDESGMPKERFSAEFPKEGPSILRIQQVVRGDSAAYFCASSPRGVADTQYFGPGTRLTVL.